The 21 T cell receptor beta chains given below trace back to one sample, sequenced in a study of identical twins. TCRdb independently ran MiXCR on the 5' RACE reads; one entry per CDR3 protein. The repertoire consists of approximately 250,000 distinct CDR3 sequences, with over 5% occurring once and the leading ten covering less than 15%. This same sample was also part of a study on T cells expressing NK-cell markers.

Specimen: CD8+ T cells sorted from blood. The receptors shown here come from a woman aged 18-30 years in good health.

The DNA for the CDR3 is TGTGCCAGCACCCGGGGGGCTTTACTAGCCAAAAACATTCAGTACTTC. It codes for CASTRGALLAKNIQYF. The chain has TRBV12-3 or TRBV12-4 and TRBJ2-4; possible D gene TRBD2, 7 bases. Trimming removed 7 bases at V and 0 bases at J, with 16 bases between. The CDR3 is made up of 16 amino acids.

On this clonotype: The junction does not match germline at one end; this may be a read error. The chain recombines TRBV6-8 with TRBJ2-1; TRBD1 aligns across 8 bases. Germline assignment: CDR1 MNHGY and CDR2 SAAAGT. This CDR3 is built from 13 residues. CDR3 DNA sequence: TGTGCCTGCAGGGGGCTTTGTGGCGATGAGCAGTTCTTC. Protein product: CACRGLCGDEQFF.

This chain links TRBV20-1 with TRBJ2-3; TRBD2 matches 9 bases. V gave up 1 base and J gave up 2 bases; unmatched junction bases: 4. Per germline, CDR1 DFQATT and CDR2 SNEGSKA (reference sequence). The CDR3 length is 15 residues. CDR3 DNA sequence: TGCAGTGCTAGAGTTCCTAGCGGGGCCACAGATACGCAGTATTTT. Translating gives CSARVPSGATDTQYF.

The chain carries TRBV7-6 and TRBJ2-3; D ambiguous. CDR1 and CDR2 from the germline V gene are SGHVS and FNYEAQ. V shed 5 bases and J shed 0 bases, with 15 bases lying between them. CDR3 length: 16 amino acids. DNA of the CDR3: TGTGCCAGCAGCCCAGGACGGCCAGCTAGCACAGATACGCAGTATTTT. Amino acid sequence: CASSPGRPASTDTQYF.

This chain connects TRBV5-1 to TRBJ2-7; 8 nucleotides line up with TRBD1. Trimming at V came to 5 bases and at J to 0 bases, leaving 7 bases not matched to a gene. Germline V gives CDR1 SGHRS, CDR2 YFSETQ. CDR3 length equals 15 residues. The CDR3 bases are TGCGCCAGCAGGGGCGGACAGGGAAGCTCCTACGAGCAGTACTTC. It encodes CASRGGQGSSYEQYF.

This chain links TRBV28 with TRBJ1-6; D call uncertain. This CDR3 region has 13 residues. Trimming removed 3 bases at V and 7 bases at J, with 7 bases between. The V gene's germline CDR1 is MDHEN and CDR2 SYDVKM. This chain's CDR3 is CASSFPSNSPLHF. The CDR3, as DNA: TGTGCCAGCAGTTTTCCAAGCAATTCACCCCTCCACTTT.

There are many counts of this clonotype. This chain joins TRBV6-2 or TRBV6-3 and TRBJ2-2; 8 bases agree with TRBD2. Germline-derived CDR1 and CDR2 are MNHEY and SVGEGT. The CDR3 is made up of 12 amino acids. V dropped 11 bases and J dropped 6; count of bases not matched to a gene: 5. The CDR3 loop reads CAVKREPGELFF. The CDR3 region has the DNA TGTGCCGTCAAGCGGGAGCCCGGGGAGCTGTTTTTT.

The chain employs TRBV9 and TRBJ1-1; D is unresolved. The germline CDR1 and CDR2 sequences are SGDLS and YYNGEE. This CDR3 region has 14 residues. V gave up 0 bases and J gave up 4 bases, with 10 bases separating them. For the CDR3, the DNA is TGTGCCAGCAGCGTAGGAGGCGTGAGCACTGAAGCTTTCTTT. This encodes CASSVGGVSTEAFF.

There are a few counts of this clonotype. The chain uses TRBV13 and TRBJ2-1; the match to TRBD2 covers 8 bases. Germline CDR1 is PRHDT and CDR2 is FYEKMQ (reference sequence). J lost 5 bases, V lost 8 bases, and 8 bases had no gene match. The CDR3 length is 14 residues. The CDR3 DNA follows: TGTGCCAGCGGGGCGGGACTAGGAGACAATGAGCAGTTCTTC. It specifies CASGAGLGDNEQFF.

The gene calls are TRBV11-2 and TRBJ2-3; D remains unclear. This CDR3 has 15 residues. CDR1 and CDR2 (germline): SGHAT, FQNNGV. V was cut by 1 base and J by 6 bases, with 14 bases left in between. For the CDR3, the DNA is TGTGCCAGCAGCTTAGTCTGGGGTTTCGGCGATACGCAGTATTTT. It encodes CASSLVWGFGDTQYF.

In this sample, this clonotype turned up many times. V gene TRBV3-1 combines with J gene TRBJ1-6; no firm D call. Germline V CDR1 and CDR2: LGHDT, YNNKEL (reference sequence). Trimming stripped 0 bases from V and 9 bases from J, with 6 bases between. The length of the CDR3 is 13 residues. This chain's CDR3 is CASSQDIGSPLHF. The CDR3 DNA reads as TGTGCCAGCAGCCAAGATATTGGTTCACCCCTCCACTTT. Based on the CDR3 plus reference TRBV3-1 and TRBJ1-6, the full variable domain is DTAVSQTPKYLVTQMGNDKSIKCEQNLGHDTMYWYKQDSKKFLKIMFSYNNKELIINETVPNRFSPKSPDKAHLNLHINSLELGDSAVYFCASSQDIGSPLHFGNGTRLTVT.

This clonotype has more than one count but fewer than ten. J is TRBJ2-7 and V is TRBV27; 8 positions agree with TRBD1. This CDR3 contains 15 residues. V lost 5 bases and J lost 1; bases outside the gene matches: 7. Germline V gene data show CDR1 as MNHEY and CDR2 as SMNVEV (reference sequence). The CDR3 here is CASSPSDRASYEQYF. CDR3 nucleotide sequence: TGTGCCAGCAGTCCATCGGACAGGGCTTCCTACGAGCAGTACTTC.

This clonotype was seen a handful of times. This chain joins TRBV4-3 and TRBJ2-7; 8 nucleotides match TRBD1. Germline CDR1 reads LGHNA; CDR2 reads YSLEER. V lost 0 bases, J lost 3 bases, and 4 bases stayed unmatched. The CDR3 covers 15 residues. The CDR3 coding sequence is TGCGCCAGCAGCCAAGAGGGGACAGGTCGCTACGAGCAGTACTTC. It codes for CASSQEGTGRYEQYF.

This clonotype was seen a few times. V and J are TRBV7-2 and TRBJ2-3; no clear D. Germline CDR1 is SGHTA and CDR2 is FQGNSA. The CDR3 consists of 16 residues. Trimming cost V 2 bases and J 3 bases, with 15 bases left between them. The CDR3 loop is CASSLLQRDITDTQYF. CDR3 nucleotides: TGTGCCAGCAGCTTATTGCAGCGAGATATAACAGATACGCAGTATTTT. Full variable domain (outside the CDR3, taken from reference TRBV7-2 and TRBJ2-3): GAGVSQSPSNKVTEKGKDVELRCDPISGHTALYWYRQSLGQGLEFLIYFQGNSAPDKSGLPSDRFSAERTGGSVSTLTIQRTQQEDSAVYLCASSLLQRDITDTQYFGPGTRLTVL.

The DNA for the CDR3 is TGTGCCAGCAGCGTAGGACTGAAAGAGACCCAGTACTTC. This translates into CASSVGLKETQYF. The chain links TRBV9 to TRBJ2-5; D not certain. The CDR3 is 13 residues long. Germline V gene data show CDR1 as SGDLS and CDR2 as YYNGEE. V lost 0 bases, J lost 3 bases, and 6 bases lay in between.

J is TRBJ1-4 and V is TRBV6-2 or TRBV6-3, with TRBD1 matching 8 bases. Germline lookup yields CDR1 MNHEY and CDR2 SVGEGT. V dropped 6 bases and J dropped 2; count of bases not matched to a gene: 5. The CDR3 runs to 15 residues. The chain's CDR3 is CASSADRATNEKLFF. CDR3 bases: TGTGCCAGCAGCGCGGACAGGGCGACTAATGAAAAACTGTTTTTT.

This clonotype appeared a few times. CDR3 sequence (DNA): TGTGCCAGCAGCCCATTCGGGAGGGGAGCTTTCTTT. This gives the protein CASSPFGRGAFF. The chain is built from TRBV5-8 and TRBJ1-1; D possibly corresponds to TRBD1 (5 bases). Germline V gene lookup returns CDR1 SGHTS and CDR2 YDEGEE. The CDR3 consists of 12 residues. V lost 4 bases and J 10 bases, leaving 14 bases between the germline ends.

The chain recombines TRBV27 with TRBJ1-1; D call uncertain. Germline V lookup: CDR1 MNHEY, CDR2 SMNVEV (reference sequence). This CDR3 has 15 residues. The V gene lost 5 bases and the J gene lost 2 bases, with 15 bases spanning the gap. Here the CDR3 DNA reads TGTGCCAGCAGTAGCGGGTTGCCCCTTAACACTGAAGCTTTCTTT. Encoded protein: CASSSGLPLNTEAFF.

V gene TRBV4-3 combines with J gene TRBJ1-1, with D uncertain. Per the germline V gene, CDR1 is LGHNA and CDR2 is YSLEER. CDR3 length equals 15 residues. Trimming took off 4 bases at V and 0 bases at J, with 12 bases between the two ends. CDR3 residues: CASSPLGGMNTEAFF. CDR3 DNA: TGCGCCAGCAGCCCCCTGGGAGGGATGAACACTGAAGCTTTCTTT.

The chain combines TRBV5-1 with TRBJ2-2, with D uncertain. V was cut by 1 base and J by 4 bases, with 8 bases left in between. This CDR3 comprises 14 residues. Per the germline V gene, CDR1 is SGHRS and CDR2 is YFSETQ. The CDR3 nucleotides read TGCGCCAGCAGCTTGACAGTTCTCACCGGGGAGCTGTTTTTT. Residues: CASSLTVLTGELFF.

This clonotype showed up many times. The V call is TRBV6-2 or TRBV6-3, the J call TRBJ2-2; D remains ambiguous. V shed 3 bases and J shed 7 bases, with 3 bases lying between them. From germline, CDR1 is MNHEY and CDR2 SVGEGT. The CDR3 is 11 amino acids. The CDR3 coding sequence is TGTGCCAGCAGTTATGGCGGGGAGCTGTTTTTT. It yields the protein CASSYGGELFF.